This TCR beta chain was recovered during a study of T cell responses to AZD1222 COVID-19 vaccine. Study findings and constraints: Baseline testing showed seropositivity in only five to seven AZD1222 recipients. The study reported that nearly half of spike-specific TCRs target unmutated variant regions.

Only in-frame clones appear in the TCRdb table, and some are missing; sequencing was by immunoSEQ multiplex PCR. The table lists tens of thousands of clones, approximately 90% of them singletons, with 2% to 2.5% in the top ten. Details on this clone: No antigen is known for it.

Germline V gene data show CDR1 as MNHGY and CDR2 as SVAAGI. The CDR3 sequence is 14 residues long. V was cut by 6 bases and J by 11 bases, with 22 bases left in between. The specimen comprised peripheral blood, sampled on day 0 of AZD1222 vaccination. V is TRBV6-9 and J is TRBJ1-1, with D possibly matching TRBD1 (6 bases). The source of this sequence is an adult in good health. CDR3 residues: CASSWGQPAQEAFF. The CDR3 nucleotides read TGTGCCAGCAGCTGGGGACAACCAGCCCAAGAGGCTTTCTTT.